A single sample is the source of the 21 T cell receptor beta chains below, sequenced in a study of T cells in tumors after PD-1 blockade. TCRdb's table, derived via immunoSEQ multiplex PCR, lists solely in-frame clones and lacks some. The table records 61,000 or so clones, about 82% of them present only once. This sample comprised PBMCs, obtained before anti-PD-1 treatment. These receptors were collected from a human donor with basal cell carcinoma.

The chain uses TRBV5-1 and TRBJ2-6, with TRBD1 matching over 8 bases. The junction had 11 bases not matched to a gene; V was cut back by 3 bases and J by 0 bases. This CDR3 spans 19 amino acids. Germline V gene data show CDR1 as SGHRS and CDR2 as YFSETQ. CDR3 DNA: TGCGCCAGCAGCTCTGGGGACAGGAATTTTCACTCTGGGGCCAACGTCCTGACTTTC. Its translation is CASSSGDRNFHSGANVLTF.

This chain links TRBV9 with TRBJ2-1, with D perhaps TRBD2 (7 bases). Trimming pared 2 bases from V and 6 bases from J, leaving 15 bases between. There are 15 residues in the CDR3. Germline V gene lookup returns CDR1 SGDLS and CDR2 YYNGEE. CDR3 sequence: CASSVGGAKSNEQFF. DNA of the CDR3: TGTGCCAGCAGCGTTGGGGGGGCTAAGAGCAATGAGCAGTTCTTC. Complete variable domain (other parts from reference TRBV9 and TRBJ2-1): DSGVTQTPKHLITATGQRVTLRCSPRSGDLSVYWYQQSLDQGLQFLIQYYNGEERAKGNILERFSAQQFPDLHSELNLSSLELGDSALYFCASSVGGAKSNEQFFGPGTRLTVL.

This chain uses TRBV10-2 with TRBJ2-1; TRBD1 matches 11 bases. This CDR3 has 13 amino acids. CDR1 WSHSY and CDR2 SAAADI come from the germline V gene. V lost 8 bases and J lost 8; bases outside the gene matches: 5. The CDR3 DNA reads as TGCGCCAGCCTAGGACAGGGGGCCTATGAGCAGTTCTTC. This encodes CASLGQGAYEQFF.

DNA of the CDR3: TGTGCCAGCTCACCCAGTCATGTAGGGATTTTCTATGGCTACACCTTC. Amino acids: CASSPSHVGIFYGYTF. V gene TRBV18 combines with J gene TRBJ1-2; D gene uncertain. Germline loops: CDR1 KGHSH, CDR2 LQKENI. V lost 3 bases and J 4 bases, leaving 18 bases between the germline ends. The CDR3 totals 16 residues.

V usage is TRBV7-2 and J usage is TRBJ1-3, with 7 nucleotides matching TRBD1. Losses at the gene ends were 3 bases for V and 3 bases for J; bases not matched to a gene: 5. The germline gives CDR1 SGHTA, CDR2 FQGNSA. The CDR3 spans 15 residues. The CDR3 here is CASSFRGPHGNTIYF. The CDR3 nucleotides read TGTGCCAGCAGCTTTAGGGGGCCCCATGGAAACACCATATATTTT.

The chain links TRBV7-2 to TRBJ1-2; D remains ambiguous. The CDR3 is 16 residues long. Germline-derived CDR1 and CDR2 are SGHTA and FQGNSA. Trimming took off 1 base at V and 1 base at J, with 13 bases between the two ends. The CDR3 sequence: CASSLGGGPDNYGYTF. The CDR3 DNA follows: TGTGCCAGCAGCTTAGGAGGTGGACCAGATAACTATGGCTACACCTTC.

CDR3: CASSPSRQYNSPLHF. The CDR3 nucleotides read TGTGCCAGCAGTCCGTCCCGCCAGTATAATTCACCCCTCCACTTT. The V gene is TRBV2, the J gene TRBJ1-6, with D unclear. Germline V CDR1 and CDR2: SNHLY, FYNNEI. This CDR3 is 15 amino acids long. The V end lost 5 bases, the J end lost 4 bases, and 12 bases lay between the germline ends.

This clone was seen a handful of times. The chain carries TRBV19 and TRBJ1-2; D possibly corresponds to TRBD1 (5 bases). CDR3 length: 13 residues. V lost 5 bases and J 7 bases, leaving 14 bases between the germline ends. Per the germline V gene, CDR1 is LNHDA and CDR2 is SQIVND (reference sequence). In DNA form, the CDR3 reads TGTGCCAGTAGTTCGTGGGGGGTCGGTGGCTACACCTTC. Translated, it gives CASSSWGVGGYTF.

This chain connects TRBV2 to TRBJ2-5; 8 bases are a match to TRBD2. This CDR3 has 16 residues. Germline CDR1 SNHLY, CDR2 FYNNEI. The V segment lost 0 bases and the J segment 5 bases; nucleotides outside the gene matches: 8. This CDR3 is CASSEAQRLARETQYF. The DNA of the CDR3 is TGTGCCAGCAGTGAAGCGCAGCGACTAGCGCGTGAGACCCAGTACTTC. Complete variable domain (other parts from reference TRBV2 and TRBJ2-5): EPEVTQTPSHQVTQMGQEVILRCVPISNHLYFYWYRQILGQKVEFLVSFYNNEISEKSEIFDDQFSVERPDGSNFTLKIRSTKLEDSAMYFCASSEAQRLARETQYFGPGTRLLVL.

The chain recombines TRBV10-1 with TRBJ2-1; 10 bases line up with TRBD2. Germline assignment: CDR1 WNHNN and CDR2 SYGVQD (reference sequence). The ends lost 3 bases at V and 4 bases at J; junction bases unmatched: 12. The CDR3 has 18 residues. The CDR3 DNA reads TGCGCCAGCAGTGAACTATTATCGGCTAGCGGGGGATACAATGAGCAGTTCTTC. It is translated as CASSELLSASGGYNEQFF.

This clone has only a few counts. The V gene is TRBV4-1, the J gene TRBJ2-7; 11 bases fit TRBD2. Trimming took 1 base from V and 4 from J; bases not matched to a gene: 6. The germline V gene encodes CDR1 MGHRA and CDR2 YSYEKL. The CDR3 totals 16 residues. Written as DNA, the CDR3 is TGCGCCAGCAGCCAAGCCCCGGGACTAGCGGCTTACGAGCAGTACTTC. It is translated as CASSQAPGLAAYEQYF.

This clone was recorded only once. The chain couples TRBV5-5 to TRBJ2-5, with no clear D. CDR1 and CDR2 from the germline V gene are SGHKS and YYEKEE (reference sequence). The germline V and J ends were trimmed by 0 bases and 4 bases, with 7 bases remaining between them. The CDR3 has 13 amino acids. CDR3: CASSLALAETQYF. CDR3 coding DNA: TGTGCCAGCAGCTTGGCCTTGGCAGAGACCCAGTACTTC.

The V gene is TRBV7-9, the J gene TRBJ2-1; no clear D gene. From germline, CDR1 is SEHNR and CDR2 FQNEAQ (reference sequence). The CDR3 is made up of 10 amino acids. In DNA form, the CDR3 reads TGTGCTGCCGAGCTAAATGAGCAGTTCTTC. Its translation: CAAELNEQFF.

The gene calls are TRBV6-5 and TRBJ2-1; 9 positions match TRBD1. V was clipped by 8 bases and J by 6 bases; unmatched bases: 2. This CDR3 contains 12 residues. Germline V lookup: CDR1 MNHEY, CDR2 SVGAGI. The DNA of the CDR3 is TGTGCCAGCGGGGACAGGGTCAATGAGCAGTTCTTC. Translating gives CASGDRVNEQFF.

The rearrangement joins TRBV18 to TRBJ1-5, with unresolved D. Per germline, CDR1 KGHSH and CDR2 LQKENI. The CDR3 has 15 residues. V was pared by 1 base and J by 2 bases, with 9 bases between. CDR3 sequence reads: CASSPQAVGNQPQHF. CDR3 in DNA: TGTGCCAGCTCACCACAGGCAGTGGGCAATCAGCCCCAGCATTTT.

This chain links TRBV27 with TRBJ2-4; D is unclear. Germline values: CDR1 MNHEY, CDR2 SMNVEV (reference sequence). There are 14 residues in the CDR3. V was shortened by 2 bases and J by 3 bases, with 8 bases between the two germline ends. The CDR3 nucleotides read TGTGCCAGCAGTTTAGGGCACTTCAAAAACATTCAGTACTTC. Translation gives CASSLGHFKNIQYF.

This clone was recorded a few times. The rearrangement uses TRBV6-4 and TRBJ1-2, with D possibly being TRBD1 (6 bases). Germline V gives CDR1 MRHNA, CDR2 SNTAGT. Trimming took 2 bases from V and 6 from J, leaving 16 bases between them. There are 15 residues in the CDR3. The CDR3 reads CASSDTPGVKDGYTF. As DNA, the CDR3 is TGTGCCAGCAGTGACACCCCAGGGGTGAAGGATGGCTACACCTTC.

A few counts support this clone. V gene TRBV2 combines with J gene TRBJ2-5; D gene unclear. The CDR3 runs 12 residues. CDR1 SNHLY and CDR2 FYNNEI come from the germline V gene. Trimming removed 7 bases from V and 4 bases from J, with 10 bases in between. The CDR3 protein is CASTLGRETQYF. The CDR3 bases are TGTGCCAGCACCTTAGGCCGAGAGACCCAGTACTTC.

The chain couples TRBV11-1 to TRBJ2-5, with TRBD1 as a possible D gene (7 bases). The V end was cut by 1 base, the J end by 5 bases, with 11 bases between. This CDR3 comprises 14 residues. The germline V gene has CDR1 SGHAT and CDR2 FQDESV (reference sequence). CDR3 nucleotides: TGTGCCAGCAGCTTAGGGAGGGGGCTGGAGACCCAGTACTTC. This sequence encodes CASSLGRGLETQYF.

This rearrangement joins TRBV2 to TRBJ1-3; 10 bases are a match to TRBD1. CDR1 is SNHLY, CDR2 FYNNEI, per germline. Trimming cost V 4 bases and J 1 base; bases outside gene matches: 4. CDR3 length: 16 residues. CDR3 in amino acids: CASSADRGRSGNTIYF. The CDR3, as DNA: TGTGCCAGCAGTGCGGACAGGGGGAGATCTGGAAACACCATATATTTT.

The chain couples TRBV29-1 to TRBJ1-6; TRBD1 might be the D (5 bases). This CDR3 comprises 11 residues. Trimming cost V 4 bases and J 14 bases, with 12 bases left between them. Germline V gives CDR1 SQVTM, CDR2 ANQGSEA. Here the CDR3 reads CSVAQAGALHF. DNA of the CDR3: TGCAGCGTTGCACAGGCGGGGGCCCTCCACTTT.